Listed below are T cell receptor beta chains from one sample, sequenced in a study of blood T cell repertoires in COVID-19. Clones were sequenced by immunoSEQ multiplex PCR, and TCRdb holds only the in-frame ones, with some missing. The sample carries 90,000 to 150,000 clones, about 90% recorded once. Material for sequencing was peripheral blood. Receptors originate from a human donor in a cohort sampled during active COVID-19. Both conserved end residues are part of each CDR3. Each record gives: clone size, V gene, D gene, J gene, CDR3 DNA, CDR3 protein. D genes are given only for firm matches. Clone size is stated in some rows and not others, as once, few, many or a class when expanded.

clone size: .
V gene: TRBV15
D gene: .
J gene: TRBJ2-1
CDR3 DNA: TGTGCCACCAGCTACAGTATCTTAAGCTCCTACAATGAGCAGTTCTTC
CDR3 protein: CATSYSILSSYNEQFF

clone size: .
V gene: TRBV7-3
D gene: TRBD2
J gene: TRBJ2-2
CDR3 DNA: TGTGCCAGCAGCTTAACTCTAGCGGGGGTCAGCGGGGAGCTGTTTTTT
CDR3 protein: CASSLTLAGVSGELFF

clone size: .
V gene: TRBV7-3
D gene: TRBD2
J gene: TRBJ2-5
CDR3 DNA: TGTGCCAGCAGCTCCGGGACTAGCGGGGGCCAAGAGACCCAGTACTTC
CDR3 protein: CASSSGTSGGQETQYF

clone size: .
V gene: TRBV6-5
D gene: .
J gene: TRBJ2-7
CDR3 DNA: TGTGCCACCGCATTAGGGACAAATTTCTACGAGCAGTACTTC
CDR3 protein: CATALGTNFYEQYF

clone size: .
V gene: TRBV19
D gene: .
J gene: TRBJ1-5
CDR3 DNA: TGTGCCAGTAGTATAGTCCTACAGGGACGGGGTCAGCCCCAGCATTTT
CDR3 protein: CASSIVLQGRGQPQHF

clone size: .
V gene: TRBV5-8
D gene: .
J gene: TRBJ1-2
CDR3 DNA: TGTGCCAGCAGGTATCCAGGTTATAACTATGGCTACACCTTC
CDR3 protein: CASRYPGYNYGYTF

clone size: .
V gene: TRBV5-1
D gene: TRBD1
J gene: TRBJ1-2
CDR3 DNA: TGCGCCAGCAGCTTTTTCCGGGACAGGGTATTTGATGGCTACACCTTC
CDR3 protein: CASSFFRDRVFDGYTF

clone size: .
V gene: TRBV19
D gene: .
J gene: TRBJ1-2
CDR3 DNA: TGTGCCAGTAGTATCGACAGGTCCTATGGCTACACCTTC
CDR3 protein: CASSIDRSYGYTF

clone size: .
V gene: TRBV28
D gene: TRBD1
J gene: TRBJ2-7
CDR3 DNA: TGTGCCAGCAGTACAGGACAGGGTGGTTACGAGCAGTACTTC
CDR3 protein: CASSTGQGGYEQYF

clone size: .
V gene: TRBV19
D gene: .
J gene: TRBJ2-1
CDR3 DNA: TGTGCCAGTAGCCGAACTAGCGCGTCAGGGGCTGAGCAGTTCTTC
CDR3 protein: CASSRTSASGAEQFF

clone size: .
V gene: TRBV11-3
D gene: .
J gene: TRBJ1-6
CDR3 DNA: TGTGCCAGCAGCTTAGACACCACCAGGGCCCTCCACTTT
CDR3 protein: CASSLDTTRALHF

clone size: .
V gene: TRBV19
D gene: TRBD2
J gene: TRBJ2-7
CDR3 DNA: TGTGCCAGTAGTACCCAGACTAGCGGGAGACGGGACGAGCAGTACTTC
CDR3 protein: CASSTQTSGRRDEQYF

clone size: once
V gene: TRBV2
D gene: TRBD1
J gene: TRBJ1-5
CDR3 DNA: TGTGCCAGCAGCCTGAGGAGGAGGGATGGACAGGGGTCGAGCAATCAGCCCCAGCATTTT
CDR3 protein: CASSLRRRDGQGSSNQPQHF

clone size: once
V gene: TRBV11-3
D gene: .
J gene: TRBJ2-7
CDR3 DNA: TGTGCCAGCAGCTTGCAGGAGGTCAACGAGCAGTACTTC
CDR3 protein: CASSLQEVNEQYF

clone size: .
V gene: TRBV7-3
D gene: .
J gene: TRBJ2-2
CDR3 DNA: TGTGCCAGCAGCTTGAACCCCACGGTTCGCACCGGGGAGCTGTTTTTT
CDR3 protein: CASSLNPTVRTGELFF

clone size: .
V gene: TRBV18
D gene: .
J gene: TRBJ2-7
CDR3 DNA: TGTGCCAGCTCACCACGGGGTCTAGCCACGGCCTACGAGCAGTACTTC
CDR3 protein: CASSPRGLATAYEQYF

clone size: .
V gene: TRBV6-1
D gene: TRBD2
J gene: TRBJ2-7
CDR3 DNA: TGTGCCAGCAGTGAAGCGGGGGGGAGGGCCGTTGGGTACGAGCAGTACTTC
CDR3 protein: CASSEAGGRAVGYEQYF

clone size: .
V gene: TRBV5-1
D gene: .
J gene: TRBJ1-2
CDR3 DNA: TGCGCCAGCAGCCCACAGGGTATCTATGGCTACACCTTC
CDR3 protein: CASSPQGIYGYTF

clone size: .
V gene: TRBV6-4
D gene: TRBD2
J gene: TRBJ2-3
CDR3 DNA: TGTGCCAGCAGTGACTCGAGTAGCGGGACTAGCGGAGCAGATACGCAGTATTTT
CDR3 protein: CASSDSSSGTSGADTQYF

clone size: .
V gene: TRBV7-9
D gene: TRBD1
J gene: TRBJ1-2
CDR3 DNA: TGTGCCAGCAGCTTAGCCTCCGACAGGGGCTTAAGCTACACCTTC
CDR3 protein: CASSLASDRGLSYTF